Each of the 19 T cell receptor beta chains below was sequenced from the same sample in a study of chemoradiotherapy in HPV16-positive cancers. Only in-frame clones appear in the TCRdb table, and some are missing; sequencing was by immunoSEQ multiplex PCR. Found here are tens of thousands of clones, more than 75% of them singletons; the top ten hold around 5.1%. Sequenced here: blood, sampled from a patient who underwent chemoradiotherapy. These receptors were collected from a human donor with HPV-associated anogenital cancer.

The rearrangement uses TRBV10-3 and TRBJ1-2; tentatively, D is TRBD1 (6 bases). With 8 bases removed from V and 0 bases from J, the gap between germline ends came to 13 bases. The CDR3 contains 14 residues. CDR1 is ENHRY, CDR2 SYGVKD, per germline. This CDR3 reads CAIHRDTSNYGYTF. CDR3 sequence (DNA): TGTGCCATCCATCGGGACACTTCTAACTATGGCTACACCTTC.

The V gene is TRBV30, the J gene TRBJ1-1; 7 nucleotides line up with TRBD1. Trimming at V came to 2 bases and at J to 3 bases, leaving 9 bases not matched to a gene. Per the germline V gene, CDR1 is GTSNPN and CDR2 is SVGIG (reference sequence). There are 15 residues in the CDR3. DNA for the CDR3: TGTGCCTGGAGTCCCCTCGACAGGGATCACACTGAAGCTTTCTTT. It translates to CAWSPLDRDHTEAFF. The full variable domain, its missing parts supplied by reference TRBV30 and TRBJ1-1, is SQTIHQWPATLVQPVGSPLSLECTVEGTSNPNLYWYRQAAGRGLQLLFYSVGIGQISSEVPQNLSASRPQDRQFILSSKKLLLSDSGFYLCAWSPLDRDHTEAFFGQGTRLTVV.

The chain carries TRBV4-1 and TRBJ1-6; unclear D gene. The CDR3 extends over 15 amino acids. CDR1 MGHRA and CDR2 YSYEKL come from the germline V gene. The V end lost 5 bases, the J end lost 7 bases, and 15 bases lay between the germline ends. The CDR3: CASSRQTDENSPLHF. The CDR3 DNA is TGCGCCAGCAGCAGACAAACGGACGAAAATTCACCCCTCCACTTT.

The chain has TRBV19 and TRBJ2-3; 9 nucleotides agree with TRBD2. The CDR3 totals 15 residues. V was clipped by 6 bases and J by 3 bases; unmatched bases: 7. Germline CDR1 LNHDA, CDR2 SQIVND (reference sequence). As DNA, the CDR3 is TGTGCCAGTAGCATGGGACTAGCCGGGACAGATACGCAGTATTTT. This sequence encodes CASSMGLAGTDTQYF.

This clone was recorded once. One end of the junction is discordant with germline, which a read error may explain. The same CDR3 also results from other DNA sequences found in this sample. CDR3 bases: TGTGCCAGCTCACGACCCGGGACAGGGGGCTACAGTGAGCAGTTCTTC. Translating it yields CASSRPGTGGYSEQFF. The rearrangement joins TRBV18 to TRBJ2-1; TRBD1 matches at 12 bases. The CDR3 sequence is 16 residues long. Germline-derived CDR1 and CDR2 are KGHSH and LQKENI.

This chain joins TRBV19 and TRBJ1-4, with D possibly TRBD1 on 5 matching bases. Germline V CDR1 and CDR2: LNHDA, SQIVND (reference sequence). V gave up 2 bases and J gave up 11 bases, with 21 bases separating them. This CDR3 spans 16 amino acids. CDR3 loop: CASSIIVRDVMRKLFF. The CDR3 DNA reads as TGTGCCAGTAGTATAATCGTCCGGGACGTAATGCGGAAACTGTTTTTT.

The rearrangement links TRBV5-5 to TRBJ2-7; TRBD2 matches at 7 bases. The CDR3 contains 14 residues. V dropped 2 bases and J dropped 2; count of bases not matched to a gene: 4. Per germline, CDR1 SGHKS and CDR2 YYEKEE (reference sequence). CDR3 nucleotides: TGTGCCAGCAGCTTATATGCGGGGGCCTACGAGCAGTACTTC. It codes for CASSLYAGAYEQYF.

The chain employs TRBV7-2 and TRBJ1-5; D gene uncertain. V lost 1 base to trimming and J lost 2 bases, with 6 bases between them. CDR3 length: 14 amino acids. The germline V gene encodes CDR1 SGHTA and CDR2 FQGNSA. The CDR3 is CASSLGSGNQPQHF. The DNA of the CDR3 is TGTGCCAGCAGCTTAGGATCGGGCAATCAGCCCCAGCATTTT.

The rearrangement joins TRBV7-9 to TRBJ2-1, with D possibly matching TRBD1 (5 bases). From germline, CDR1 is SEHNR and CDR2 FQNEAQ (reference sequence). The V and J ends lost 4 bases and 7 bases respectively, with 17 bases between them. The CDR3 has 15 residues. CDR3 DNA sequence: TGTGCCAGCAGCTCCGAGCTACAGGCTGGGAATGAGCAGTTCTTC. Residues: CASSSELQAGNEQFF.

The chain joins TRBV7-6 to TRBJ2-7; 9 nucleotides agree with TRBD1. The CDR3 covers 19 residues. CDR1 SGHVS and CDR2 FNYEAQ come from the germline V gene. The V gene end was trimmed by 5 bases and the J gene end by 3 bases; junction bases not matched to a gene: 20. In DNA, the CDR3 is TGTGCCAGCAGCCCACGTGGACAGGGGCAAAACGCGCGAGGCTACGAGCAGTACGTC. Its translation is CASSPRGQGQNARGYEQYV.

The sample holds a few counts of this clone. This chain connects TRBV27 to TRBJ2-3; either TRBD1 or TRBD2 may fit D (5 bases each). Per germline, CDR1 MNHEY and CDR2 SMNVEV (reference sequence). This CDR3 region has 14 residues. V was trimmed by 10 bases and J by 3 bases, leaving 17 bases between them. CDR3 nucleotides: TGTGCCACGGCTCGAGGGGCGGAGACAGATACGCAGTATTTT. It translates to CATARGAETDTQYF.

This rearrangement joins TRBV15 to TRBJ2-7; 7 bases are a match to TRBD1. The germline V gene has CDR1 LNHNV and CDR2 YYDKDF (reference sequence). Trimming cost V 1 base and J 1 base; bases outside gene matches: 4. The CDR3 spans 15 residues. The chain's CDR3 is CATSRGDSQSYEQYV. DNA for the CDR3: TGTGCCACCAGCAGAGGGGACAGTCAGTCCTACGAGCAGTACGTC.

The V call is TRBV2, the J call TRBJ1-6; D remains ambiguous. Germline V gene lookup returns CDR1 SNHLY and CDR2 FYNNEI. V lost 9 bases and J lost 5, with 11 bases in between. The CDR3 runs to 13 residues. CDR3 sequence reads: CARRRENNSPLHF. As DNA, the CDR3 is TGTGCCAGAAGACGGGAGAATAATTCACCCCTCCACTTT.

This rearrangement joins TRBV2 to TRBJ2-5; 9 nucleotides align to TRBD1. The CDR3 spans 17 residues. The ends lost 2 bases at V and 5 bases at J; junction bases unmatched: 12. Germline CDR1 and CDR2: SNHLY and FYNNEI. CDR3: CASSELRTTGGEETQYF. Here the CDR3 DNA reads TGTGCCAGCAGTGAACTCCGCACCACAGGGGGCGAGGAGACCCAGTACTTC.

The chain recombines TRBV6-1 with TRBJ2-3; D is unclear. Trimming removed 6 bases from V and 4 bases from J, with 11 bases in between. In germline, CDR1 is MNHNS, CDR2 SASEGT. The CDR3 is 13 residues long. CDR3: CASRASGADTQYF. The CDR3 nucleotides read TGTGCCAGCAGGGCCTCAGGCGCAGATACGCAGTATTTT.

In its sample, this clone was seen a few times. V is TRBV29-1 and J is TRBJ2-5; TRBD1 is a possible D gene (6 bases). V was clipped by 4 bases and J by 13 bases, with 13 bases between them. CDR1 is SQVTM and CDR2 is ANQGSEA in the germline V gene. CDR3 length: 10 amino acids. The CDR3 region is CSVGRGQLYF. The CDR3 nucleotides read TGCAGCGTTGGAAGGGGACAACTGTACTTC. Complete variable domain (other parts from reference TRBV29-1 and TRBJ2-5): SAVISQKPSRDICQRGTSLTIQCQVDSQVTMMFWYRQQPGQSLTLIATANQGSEATYESGFVIDKFPISRPNLTFSTLTVSNMSPEDSSIYLCSVGRGQLYFGPGTRLLVL.

This sequence joins TRBV5-1 and TRBJ2-2; the D gene is possibly TRBD1 (5 bases). Trimming took 0 bases from V and 5 from J, leaving 11 bases between them. Germline CDR1 SGHRS, CDR2 YFSETQ. CDR3 length: 15 amino acids. CDR3 residues: CASSLVTARTGELFF. The CDR3 DNA sequence: TGCGCCAGCAGCTTGGTGACAGCTCGAACCGGGGAGCTGTTTTTT.

The chain links TRBV7-8 to TRBJ2-3; 15 bases map to TRBD2. The junction had 7 bases not matched to a gene; V was cut back by 0 bases and J by 3 bases. CDR3 length equals 19 residues. The germline CDR1 and CDR2 sequences are SGHVS and FQNEAQ. The CDR3 loop is CASSLALGLAGGRTDTQYF. The CDR3 bases are TGTGCCAGCAGCTTAGCCCTCGGACTAGCGGGGGGGCGGACAGATACGCAGTATTTT.

The chain couples TRBV7-2 to TRBJ2-3; D unclear. The ends were cut back, 5 bases at V and 10 bases at J, with 13 bases in the middle. The CDR3 contains 12 residues. Per germline, CDR1 SGHTA and CDR2 FQGNSA. In DNA form, the CDR3 reads TGTGCCAGCAGCCCCCGTGGTGAGCCGCAGTATTTT. Protein product: CASSPRGEPQYF.